Each of the 27 T cell receptor beta chains below was sequenced from the same sample in a study of immune heterogeneity within non-small cell lung tumors (dated by TCRdb to 2017 to 2018). The TCR template was genomic DNA extracted from bulk tumor tissue, and roughly 600 ng of gDNA was amplified for each sample. During surgery, multiple biopsies were taken from each primary tumor, with sampling sites spaced as far apart as possible within the tumor mass. The study cohort was described as untreated, and patients were newly diagnosed NSCLC cases undergoing curative surgery. The instrument given in TCRdb is HiSeq X Ten. A multiplex PCR system amplified the TCR beta CDR3 region, with a first 10-cycle round using 32 V-gene forward and 13 J-gene reverse primers. TCRdb redid the processing of the public reads, applying fastp at Q25 and MiXCR, and retained in-frame beta chains. Each CDR3 protein appears once, grouped with its most common genes and DNA. The table for this sample lists approximately 4,100 distinct CDR3 sequences; about 27% of them were counted only once. About 12% of the sample is in the top ten clones.

Sequencing was performed on lung tumor tissue. Receptor source: a man aged 60 to 75 with non-small cell lung cancer.

The sample holds one count of this clonotype. A read error may be the cause here, since a much bigger clone is one base away. The chain uses TRBV20-1 and TRBJ2-7, with 11 positions matching TRBD2. In germline, CDR1 is DFQATT, CDR2 SNEGSKA (reference sequence). J lost 6 bases, V lost 3 bases, and 10 bases had no gene match. CDR3 length: 15 residues. CDR3 region: CSARKTSGTLCEQYF. DNA for the CDR3: TGCAGTGCTAGGAAGACTAGCGGGACCCTCTGCGAGCAGTACTTC.

Note on this clonotype: Here the CDR3 omits its conserved ending phenylalanine or tryptophan, so a read error is the likely source. This chain connects TRBV29-1 to TRBJ2-7; 10 bases line up with TRBD1. CDR1 SQVTM and CDR2 ANQGSEA come from the germline V gene. The CDR3 runs to 14 residues. This CDR3 reads CSVVATTGGYDQYL. DNA for the CDR3: TGCAGCGTTGTCGCGACGACAGGGGGCTACGATCAGTACCTC.

Remarks on this clonotype: This may come from a read error, since a much larger clone is one base off. The chain couples TRBV2 to TRBJ2-7; TRBD1 matches 8 bases. This CDR3 spans 14 amino acids. The V segment lost 5 bases and the J segment 3 bases; nucleotides outside the gene matches: 6. CDR1 and CDR2 from the germline V gene are SNHLY and FYNNEI. The CDR3 here is CASSPGQGFYEQYF. The CDR3 nucleotides are TGTGCCAGCAGTCCCGGACAGGGTTTCTACGAGCAGTACTTC.

V gene TRBV5-5 combines with J gene TRBJ1-1; D unresolved. The CDR3 has 13 amino acids. V was clipped by 0 bases and J by 4 bases, with 7 bases between them. Germline loops: CDR1 SGHKS, CDR2 YYEKEE (reference sequence). CDR3 protein: CASSLEQFTEAFF. The CDR3 DNA sequence: TGTGCCAGCAGCTTGGAACAGTTCACTGAAGCTTTCTTT.

This clonotype counts as medium-sized. V usage is TRBV7-9 and J usage is TRBJ1-2; possible D gene TRBD1, 5 bases. The CDR3 loop spans 14 amino acids. The V gene lost 8 bases and the J gene lost 1 base, with 14 bases spanning the gap. Germline V gene data show CDR1 as SEHNR and CDR2 as FQNEAQ (reference sequence). CDR3 sequence reads: CASGRDGSNYGYTF. The CDR3 DNA reads TGTGCCAGCGGCCGGGACGGAAGTAACTATGGCTACACCTTC. The full variable domain, with the rest looked up from reference TRBV7-9 and TRBJ1-2, is DTGVSQNPRHKITKRGQNVTFRCDPISEHNRLYWYRQTLGQGPEFLTYFQNEAQLEKSRLLSDRFSAERPKGSFSTLEIQRTEQGDSAMYLCASGRDGSNYGYTFGSGTRLTVV.

Within the sample, this clonotype is medium-sized. The chain is built from TRBV27 and TRBJ2-7; 7 nucleotides line up with TRBD1. This CDR3 contains 16 residues. Looked up from germline, CDR1 is MNHEY and CDR2 is SMNVEV (reference sequence). V lost 6 bases, J lost 2 bases, and 13 bases stayed unmatched. CDR3 sequence reads: CASSPPGRDSPYEQYF. CDR3 in DNA: TGTGCCAGCAGCCCCCCCGGCCGGGACAGTCCCTACGAGCAGTACTTC.

V usage is TRBV24-1 and J usage is TRBJ2-2, with TRBD2 as a possible D gene (5 bases). Germline V gene data show CDR1 as KGHDR and CDR2 as SFDVKD. This CDR3 has 12 residues. Between the trimmed V and J ends, which lost 9 bases and 1 base, there was a span of 5 bases. The CDR3 coding sequence is TGTGCCACCGAGGGGAACACCGGGGAGCTGTTTTTT. Its translation: CATEGNTGELFF.

The chain is built from TRBV20-1 and TRBJ2-2, with 8 nucleotides matching TRBD2. The CDR3 is 18 amino acids. Trimming took 3 bases from V and 1 from J; bases not matched to a gene: 13. Per the germline V gene, CDR1 is DFQATT and CDR2 is SNEGSKA (reference sequence). The CDR3 spells CSASPWTGGRRNTGELFF. The CDR3 bases are TGCAGTGCTAGCCCTTGGACTGGCGGGAGGAGGAACACCGGGGAGCTGTTTTTT.

This chain joins TRBV12-5 and TRBJ2-5; D uncertain. The J call may be faulty, since TRBJ2-1 better matches the DNA end. The CDR3 is 14 residues long. Germline assignment: CDR1 LGHNT and CDR2 FRNRAP. The CDR3 nucleotides read TGTGCTAGTGGTAACGTTCCGGGTCCAAGTGAGCAGTTCTTC. It codes for CASGNVPGPSEQFF.

In its sample, this clonotype was seen a few times. The gene calls are TRBV28 and TRBJ2-5; 15 nucleotides agree with TRBD2. Looked up from germline, CDR1 is MDHEN and CDR2 is SYDVKM. The trim removed 7 bases at V and 4 bases at J, leaving 7 bases unmatched. The CDR3 contains 16 residues. The CDR3, as DNA: TGTGCCAGCACCGTAGGGGGACTAGCGGGAGGAGAGACCCAGTACTTC. Translation: CASTVGGLAGGETQYF.

This clonotype is labeled as medium-sized. The chain employs TRBV7-2 and TRBJ1-2; D perhaps matches TRBD1 (6 bases). Germline values: CDR1 SGHTA, CDR2 FQGNSA. CDR3 size: 13 residues. Trimming removed 5 bases from V and 4 bases from J, with 11 bases in between. The CDR3 region is CASSPTGPYGYTF. For the CDR3, the DNA is TGTGCCAGCAGCCCGACAGGACCCTATGGCTACACCTTC. Variable domain in full (rest from reference TRBV7-2 and TRBJ1-2): GAGVSQSPSNKVTEKGKDVELRCDPISGHTALYWYRQSLGQGLEFLIYFQGNSAPDKSGLPSDRFSAERTGGSVSTLTIQRTQQEDSAVYLCASSPTGPYGYTFGSGTRLTVV.

This clonotype showed up just a few times. CDR3: CSVSTGTGGAYEQYF. In DNA, the CDR3 is TGCAGCGTTTCTACCGGGACAGGGGGTGCCTACGAGCAGTACTTC. J is TRBJ2-7 and V is TRBV29-1; 11 bases are shared with TRBD1. Germline V gene lookup returns CDR1 SQVTM and CDR2 ANQGSEA. J lost 2 bases, V lost 5 bases, and 8 bases had no gene match. This CDR3 region has 15 residues.

The chain carries TRBV6-1 and TRBJ2-5, with 8 bases lining up with TRBD2. V lost 6 bases to trimming and J lost 5 bases; unmatched junction nucleotides: 5. Germline CDR1 reads MNHNS; CDR2 reads SASEGT. CDR3 length equals 13 residues. CDR3 bases: TGTGCCAGCAGCCGGGGGGGAAAGGAGACCCAGTACTTC. Amino acids: CASSRGGKETQYF.

CDR3 bases: TGTGCCAGCAGCCCGACTAGCGGGAGTAACAATGAGCAGTTCTTC. It specifies CASSPTSGSNNEQFF. This chain uses TRBV6-1 with TRBJ2-1; 12 positions agree with TRBD2. Germline lookup yields CDR1 MNHNS and CDR2 SASEGT. The CDR3 covers 15 residues. After removal of 6 bases from V and 5 bases from J, the junction contained 5 bases not matched to a gene.

V and J are TRBV6-2 or TRBV6-3 and TRBJ2-7; D unresolved. Germline-derived CDR1 and CDR2 are MNHEY and SVGEGT. The CDR3 runs 13 residues. Deletions cut 2 bases from V and 3 bases from J, with 8 bases between. The CDR3 protein is CASSYLKGYEQYF. Written as DNA, the CDR3 is TGTGCCAGCAGTTACCTCAAGGGCTACGAGCAGTACTTC.

The chain uses TRBV4-3 and TRBJ2-1; D gene ambiguous. Germline V gene lookup returns CDR1 LGHNA and CDR2 YSLEER. The CDR3 sequence is 16 residues long. Trimming removed 1 base at V and 0 bases at J, with 10 bases between. The CDR3 loop is CASSQGPLTSYNEQFF. The DNA for the CDR3 is TGCGCCAGCAGCCAAGGGCCCCTCACCTCCTACAATGAGCAGTTCTTC.

This clonotype rates as medium-sized. The V and J genes are TRBV6-1 and TRBJ1-3; D not certain. The CDR3 loop spans 14 amino acids. Germline V gene sequence: CDR1 MNHNS, CDR2 SASEGT. Trimming shortened V by 9 bases and J by 4 bases, and 16 bases separated the two germline ends. CDR3 in DNA: TGTGCCAGTGCCGCGACTACGGGGGGAAACACCATATATTTT. Its translation: CASAATTGGNTIYF.

In its sample, this clonotype ranks as medium-sized. The rearrangement links TRBV30 to TRBJ2-2; perhaps D is TRBD1 or TRBD2 (5 bases each). Trimming took 2 bases from V and 8 from J, leaving 12 bases between them. The CDR3 sequence is 13 residues long. Germline V lookup: CDR1 GTSNPN, CDR2 SVGIG (reference sequence). CDR3: CAWSLGTLGELFF. The CDR3 nucleotides are TGTGCCTGGAGTTTGGGGACCCTTGGGGAGCTGTTTTTT.

The chain recombines TRBV20-1 with TRBJ2-1; the match to TRBD2 covers 10 bases. CDR1 DFQATT and CDR2 SNEGSKA come from the germline V gene (reference sequence). The CDR3 contains 17 residues. Trimming at V came to 4 bases and at J to 1 base, leaving 10 bases not matched to a gene. The CDR3 reads CSANYLSGRRSYNEQFF. The CDR3 nucleotides read TGCAGTGCTAACTACCTTAGCGGGAGGAGATCCTACAATGAGCAGTTCTTC.

This clonotype is labeled as large. This sequence joins TRBV2 and TRBJ2-7, with 7 positions matching TRBD2. Germline CDR1 and CDR2: SNHLY and FYNNEI. V was pared by 5 bases and J by 1 base, with 8 bases of the junction left unmatched. The CDR3 loop spans 15 amino acids. Here the CDR3 DNA reads TGTGCCAGCAGTTTACGGACTAGTATTTCCTACGAGCAGTACTTC. It specifies CASSLRTSISYEQYF.

This clonotype is labeled as medium-sized. The chain has TRBV12-3 or TRBV12-4 and TRBJ2-3, with 13 bases lining up with TRBD2. There are 18 residues in the CDR3. Trimming at V came to 7 bases and at J to 2 bases, leaving 12 bases not matched to a gene. For the CDR3, the DNA is TGTGCCAGCACCCGAAGCCGGACTAGCGGGAGAGTCACAGATACGCAGTATTTT. This codes for CASTRSRTSGRVTDTQYF.

V is TRBV5-1 and J is TRBJ2-3, with 7 bases matching TRBD2. Germline lookup yields CDR1 SGHRS and CDR2 YFSETQ. The ends lost 0 bases at V and 6 bases at J; junction bases unmatched: 1. There are 13 residues in the CDR3. This CDR3 is CASSLVGRDTQYF. The DNA for the CDR3 is TGCGCCAGCAGCTTGGTCGGGAGGGATACGCAGTATTTT.

The chain is built from TRBV6-1 and TRBJ1-2; the D gene is possibly TRBD1 (6 bases). The CDR3 is 12 amino acids. Per the germline V gene, CDR1 is MNHNS and CDR2 is SASEGT. V shed 11 bases and J shed 4 bases, with 14 bases lying between them. In nucleotides, the CDR3 is TGTGCCGTAGGGGGAACTTTCTATGGCTACACCTTC. This codes for CAVGGTFYGYTF.

The chain links TRBV7-8 to TRBJ2-5, with D perhaps TRBD2 (6 bases). The CDR3 is 16 amino acids. Per the germline V gene, CDR1 is SGHVS and CDR2 is FQNEAQ. V lost 5 bases and J 2 bases, leaving 18 bases between the germline ends. CDR3 DNA sequence: TGTGCCAGCAGCCCCAACCCCTTTCGGGAGCAAGAGACCCAGTACTTC. Translated, it gives CASSPNPFREQETQYF. Complete variable domain (other parts from reference TRBV7-8 and TRBJ2-5): GAGVSQSPRYKVAKRGQDVALRCDPISGHVSLFWYQQALGQGPEFLTYFQNEAQLDKSGLPSDRFFAERPEGSVSTLKIQRTQQEDSAVYLCASSPNPFREQETQYFGPGTRLLVL.

This clonotype was seen a few times. The V call is TRBV5-8, the J call TRBJ2-2, with unresolved D. Germline CDR1 is SGHTS and CDR2 is YDEGEE. The ends were cut back, 0 bases at V and 2 bases at J, with 11 bases in the middle. This CDR3 is 16 amino acids long. CDR3: CASSLAGHFNTGELFF. CDR3 nucleotides: TGTGCCAGCAGCTTGGCAGGCCATTTTAACACCGGGGAGCTGTTTTTT.

In its sample, this clonotype is medium-sized. The V and J genes are TRBV4-1 and TRBJ1-2; weak D call: TRBD1 (5 bases). The CDR3 loop spans 14 amino acids. Germline V gene sequence: CDR1 MGHRA, CDR2 YSYEKL. Trimming pared 0 bases from V and 3 bases from J, leaving 8 bases between. Here the CDR3 DNA reads TGCGCCAGCAGCCAAGAGGGGCGTCACTATGGCTACACCTTC. It translates to CASSQEGRHYGYTF.

Concerning this clonotype: A much larger clone differs from this one at a single base, so this may be a read error. The chain is built from TRBV2 and TRBJ2-3; tentatively, D is TRBD2 (6 bases). The V gene lost 6 bases and the J gene lost 1 base, with 20 bases spanning the gap. This CDR3 is built from 17 residues. The germline gives CDR1 SNHLY, CDR2 FYNNEI. In DNA form, the CDR3 reads TGTGCCAGCAGACTAGCCCCGGTACTAGGGGGCACAGATACGCAGTATTTT. It specifies CASRLAPVLGGTDTQYF.